This T cell receptor beta chain was captured in a study of blood T cell repertoires in COVID-19. The wider study: The United States, Italy and Spain provided the acute and convalescent COVID-19 samples. T cells, B-cell-depleted T cells, or PBMCs supplied cDNA or gDNA.

The CDR3 totals 14 residues. The V end was cut by 4 bases, the J end by 1 base, with 10 bases between. Germline V gene sequence: CDR1 KGHSH, CDR2 LQKENI. Authors' data handling: The assay estimated nucleated cells by amplifying reference gene primers. Produced via immunoSEQ multiplex PCR; TCRdb's table is partial and in-frame only. V and J calls and clone size are as listed in that table; D and trimming were resolved from the DNA. Counted here are 69,000 or so clones, 90% occurring once; the ten biggest clones make up 5.3%. The gene calls are TRBV18 and TRBJ1-1, with D perhaps matching TRBD1 (6 bases). The source is a man in his fifties or sixties with acute or convalescent COVID-19. The sample taken for sequencing was peripheral blood. In nucleotides, the CDR3 is TGTGCCAGCTCACAAATACAGGGGAACACTGAAGCTTTCTTT. Translating gives CASSQIQGNTEAFF.